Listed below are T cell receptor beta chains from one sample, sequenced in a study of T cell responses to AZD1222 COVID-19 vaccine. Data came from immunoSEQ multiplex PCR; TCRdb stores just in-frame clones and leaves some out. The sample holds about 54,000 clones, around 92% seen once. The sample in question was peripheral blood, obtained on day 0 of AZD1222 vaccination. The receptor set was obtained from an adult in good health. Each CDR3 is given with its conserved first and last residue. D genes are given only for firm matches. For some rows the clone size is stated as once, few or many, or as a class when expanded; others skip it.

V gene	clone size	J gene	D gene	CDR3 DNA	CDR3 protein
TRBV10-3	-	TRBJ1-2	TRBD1	TGTGCCATCAGTGATTCAGGACCGGGACAGACATATGGCTACACCTTC	CAISDSGPGQTYGYTF
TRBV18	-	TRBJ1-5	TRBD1	TGTGCCAGCTCACCGTATGCGACAGGGGGTGATAGCCTTCAGCCCCAGCATTTT	CASSPYATGGDSLQPQHF
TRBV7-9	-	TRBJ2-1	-	TGTGCCAGCAGCTCTCGGTCGCCACTCTCCTACAATGAGCAGTTCTTC	CASSSRSPLSYNEQFF
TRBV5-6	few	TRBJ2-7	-	TGTGCCAGCAGCTTCCGGGCCCCAGAGTCCTACGAGCAGTACTTC	CASSFRAPESYEQYF
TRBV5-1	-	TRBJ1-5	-	TGCGCCAGCAGCTTGGTAGGGGATCAGCCCCAGCATTTT	CASSLVGDQPQHF
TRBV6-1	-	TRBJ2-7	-	TGTGCCAGCAGTGAGGCACCCCGCAGTACGAAGCAGTACTTC	CASSEAPRSTKQYF
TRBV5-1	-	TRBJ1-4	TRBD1	TGCGCCAGCAGCTTGACCGGGACAGGGGGAACTAATGAAAAACTGTTTTTT	CASSLTGTGGTNEKLFF
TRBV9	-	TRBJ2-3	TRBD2	TGTGCCAGCAGCGTAGGGGCTAGCGGCCTCACAGATACGCAGTATTTT	CASSVGASGLTDTQYF
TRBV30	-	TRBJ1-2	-	TGTGCCTGGAGTGGGACAGTTTGGAGCACCTTC	CAWSGTVWSTF
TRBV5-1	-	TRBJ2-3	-	TGCGCCAGCAGCTTTAGGGTCAGCACAGATACGCAGTATTTT	CASSFRVSTDTQYF
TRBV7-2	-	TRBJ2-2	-	TGTGCCAGCAGCCCAACAGGGTTCGGGGAGCTGTTTTTT	CASSPTGFGELFF
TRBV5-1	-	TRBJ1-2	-	TGCGCCAGCAGCTTGGCCGCGGGAAACAACTATGGCTACACCTTC	CASSLAAGNNYGYTF
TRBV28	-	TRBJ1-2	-	TGTGCCAGCAGCCCCGGGGCAAGTGGCTACACCTTC	CASSPGASGYTF
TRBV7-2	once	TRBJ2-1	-	TGTGCCAGCAGCTACCGCACGCTATACAATGAGCAGTTCTTC	CASSYRTLYNEQFF
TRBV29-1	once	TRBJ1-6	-	TGCAGCGTTGGGACCTTCTATAATTCACCCCTCCACTTT	CSVGTFYNSPLHF
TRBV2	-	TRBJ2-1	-	TGTGCCAGCATGCCTCAGGGGCAGTACAATGAGCAGTTCTTC	CASMPQGQYNEQFF
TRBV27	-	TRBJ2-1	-	TGTGCCAGCAGTCCAAGGATTAGCTCCTACAATGAGCAGTTCTTC	CASSPRISSYNEQFF
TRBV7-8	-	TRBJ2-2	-	TGTGCCAGCAGGGAACAGCCGAACACCGGGGAGCTGTTTTTT	CASREQPNTGELFF
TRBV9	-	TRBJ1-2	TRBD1	TGTGCCAGCAGCGCCGATTCGGGGACAGTTAACTATGGCTACACCTTC	CASSADSGTVNYGYTF
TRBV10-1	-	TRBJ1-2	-	TGCGCCGGAGAACATACCACACGCCGAGGAGGCTACACCTTC	CAGEHTTRRGGYTF
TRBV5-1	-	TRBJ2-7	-	TGCGCCAGCAGCTCCTTGACTAAAGGCCACGAGCAGTACTTC	CASSSLTKGHEQYF
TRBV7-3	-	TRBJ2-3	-	TGTGCCAGCAGCTTAAACCCCGCTGGCACAGATACGCAGTATTTT	CASSLNPAGTDTQYF
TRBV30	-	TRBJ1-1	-	TGTGCCTGGGGGAACGTCGGAACTGAAGCTTTCTTT	CAWGNVGTEAFF
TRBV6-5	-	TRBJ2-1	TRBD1	TGTGCCAGCAAAGGGACAGACAATGAGCAGTTCTTC	CASKGTDNEQFF
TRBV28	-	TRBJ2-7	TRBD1	TGTGCCAGCAGTTCACAGGGGGTGCTTAGGAACGAGCAGTACTTC	CASSSQGVLRNEQYF